The clone carrying this T cell receptor (beta chain) has more than one count but fewer than ten. Collected material from alopecia areata patients comprised lesional scalp punch biopsies and peripheral blood. cDNA prepared by RNA extraction and subsequent reverse transcription served as the template for sequencing. Clones were read by immunoSEQ multiplex PCR, and TCRdb kept only the in-frame ones, dropping some. The table includes about 200,000 clones, 50% to 60% detected once. This entry belongs to a study of CD8+ T cells in alopecia areata. The CDR3 is made up of 20 amino acids. Between the trimmed V and J ends, which lost 0 bases and 0 bases, there was a span of 21 bases. In germline, CDR1 is SGHTA, CDR2 FQGNSA.

The receptor comes from a human donor with alopecia areata. The chain has TRBV7-2 and TRBJ1-5; possible D gene TRBD1, 6 bases. The sequencing here drew on CD4+ T cells sorted from blood, taken at week 0. CDR3 sequence reads: CASSLARDTRASYSNQPQHF. The CDR3 DNA is TGTGCCAGCAGCTTAGCCCGGGACACTCGCGCCTCTTATAGCAATCAGCCCCAGCATTTT.